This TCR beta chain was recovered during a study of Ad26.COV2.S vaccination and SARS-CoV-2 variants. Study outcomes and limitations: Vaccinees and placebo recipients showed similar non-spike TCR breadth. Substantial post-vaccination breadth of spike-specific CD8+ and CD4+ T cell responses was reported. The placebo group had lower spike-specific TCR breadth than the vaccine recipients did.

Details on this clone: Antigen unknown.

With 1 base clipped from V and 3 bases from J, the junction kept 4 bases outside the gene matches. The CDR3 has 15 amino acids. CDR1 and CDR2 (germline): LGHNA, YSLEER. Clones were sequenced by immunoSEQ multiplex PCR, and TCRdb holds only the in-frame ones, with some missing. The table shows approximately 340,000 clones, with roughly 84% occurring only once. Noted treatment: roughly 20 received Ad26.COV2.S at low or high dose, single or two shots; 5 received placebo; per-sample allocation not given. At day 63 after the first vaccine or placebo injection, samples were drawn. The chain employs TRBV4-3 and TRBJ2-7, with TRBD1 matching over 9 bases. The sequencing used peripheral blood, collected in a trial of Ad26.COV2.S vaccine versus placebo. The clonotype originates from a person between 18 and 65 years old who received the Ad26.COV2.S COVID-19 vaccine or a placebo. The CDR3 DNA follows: TGCGCCAGCAGCCAAGGTGGGACAGGGATCTACGAGCAGTACTTC. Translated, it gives CASSQGGTGIYEQYF.